The present entry profiles one T cell receptor beta chain with its context. Its antigen remains unknown. The data belong to a study of cytomegalovirus exposure and HLA in healthy donors. Findings of the study overall: Sequencing likely caused a cluster of highly shared sequence variants. Cytomegalovirus association was listed for around 180 TCR beta chains.

The PCR made use of 60 Vbeta and 13 Jbeta primers. TCRdb's copy holds only in-frame clones and misses some; the assay was immunoSEQ multiplex PCR. The data contain approximately 150,000 clones, 68% of them singletons. Germline V gene lookup returns CDR1 MNHEY and CDR2 SVGAGI. CDR3 size: 15 residues. Trimming cost V 0 bases and J 4 bases, with 12 bases left between them. V and J are TRBV6-5 and TRBJ2-5; D might be TRBD2 (5 bases). The sample was PBMCs. This TCR was recovered from a man aged 25 to 40 in good health and CMV-seropositive. CDR3 region: CASSYSAVKGETQYF. CDR3 DNA sequence: TGTGCCAGCAGTTACTCAGCGGTCAAGGGAGAGACCCAGTACTTC.